These 4 T cell receptor beta chains share one sample of origin, sequenced in a study of blood T cells in healthy people across ages. A second PCR of roughly 7 to 11 cycles used a sample-barcoded 5' primer and a J-beta primer mix. TCRdb re-analysed the 5' RACE reads in MiXCR, keeping a single row per CDR3 protein. There are roughly 860,000 distinct CDR3 sequences in the sample; roughly 60% occur only once, and 28% lies in the top ten. Sequences were obtained from blood. The receptor set was obtained from a man aged 30-40 years in good health.

The J gene is TRBJ2-7, the V gene TRBV6-6, with D perhaps matching TRBD1 (6 bases). V lost 2 bases and J lost 0, with 8 bases in between. CDR1 is MNHNY and CDR2 is SVGAGI in the germline V gene (reference sequence). The CDR3 sequence is 14 residues long. This chain's CDR3 is CASSYGGDSYEQYF. CDR3 coding DNA: TGTGCCAGCAGTTACGGGGGCGACTCCTACGAGCAGTACTTC.

The chain carries TRBV20-1 and TRBJ2-7; TRBD2 might be the D (7 bases). The V end was cut by 1 base, the J end by 5 bases, with 15 bases between. The length of the CDR3 is 14 residues. CDR1 and CDR2 from the germline V gene are DFQATT and SNEGSKA (reference sequence). The CDR3 coding sequence is TGCAGTGCTAGAGGGACTAGGGGGGGAGACGAGCAGTACTTC. This sequence encodes CSARGTRGGDEQYF.

V and J are TRBV6-6 and TRBJ1-4, with 9 bases lining up with TRBD1. Germline trimming cut 3 bases from V and 5 bases from J; bases unmatched to any gene: 10. CDR3 length: 17 amino acids. Germline CDR1 and CDR2: MNHNY and SVGAGI (reference sequence). CDR3 nucleotides: TGTGCCAGCAGTTATTACTTTGGGGGGACAGGGAATGAAAAACTGTTTTTT. Translating gives CASSYYFGGTGNEKLFF.

V usage is TRBV12-3 or TRBV12-4 and J usage is TRBJ2-5, with 7 positions matching TRBD2. The ends lost 0 bases at V and 2 bases at J; junction bases unmatched: 6. This CDR3 contains 16 residues. The CDR3 sequence: CASSLAQAGSQETQYF. For the CDR3, the DNA is TGTGCCAGCAGTTTAGCGCAAGCGGGGAGTCAAGAGACCCAGTACTTC.